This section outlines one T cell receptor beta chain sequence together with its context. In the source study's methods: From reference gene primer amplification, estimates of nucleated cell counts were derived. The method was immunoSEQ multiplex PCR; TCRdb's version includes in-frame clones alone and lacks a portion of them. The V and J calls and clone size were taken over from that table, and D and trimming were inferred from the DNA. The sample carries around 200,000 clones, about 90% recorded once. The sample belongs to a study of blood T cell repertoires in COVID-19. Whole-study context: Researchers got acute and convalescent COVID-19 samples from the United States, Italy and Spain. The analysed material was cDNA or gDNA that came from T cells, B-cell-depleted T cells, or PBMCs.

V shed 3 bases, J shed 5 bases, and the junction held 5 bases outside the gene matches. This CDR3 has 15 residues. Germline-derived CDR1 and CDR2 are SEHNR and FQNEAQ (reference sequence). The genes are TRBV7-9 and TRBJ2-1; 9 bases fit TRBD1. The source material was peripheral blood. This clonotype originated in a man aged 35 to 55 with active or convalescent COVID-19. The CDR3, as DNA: TGTGCCAGCAGCTTCCTTGGACAGGGGAACAATGAGCAGTTCTTC. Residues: CASSFLGQGNNEQFF.